Presented here are 16 T cell receptor beta chains from one specimen sequenced in a study of blood T cell repertoires in COVID-19. The assay was immunoSEQ multiplex PCR, and TCRdb's table has in-frame clones only and misses some. The data contain over 200,000 clones, roughly four fifths of them singletons. The sequenced material came from peripheral blood. The receptors were sampled from a woman over 75 with COVID-19, enrolled during active disease.

The chain uses TRBV2 and TRBJ1-5; possibly TRBD1 for D (5 bases). The V end lost 4 bases, the J end lost 2 bases, and 9 bases lay between the germline ends. The CDR3 consists of 14 residues. Germline loops: CDR1 SNHLY, CDR2 FYNNEI. CDR3 protein: CASSGRVGNQPQHF. CDR3 sequence (DNA): TGTGCCAGCAGTGGCAGGGTGGGCAATCAGCCCCAGCATTTT.

This sequence joins TRBV11-3 and TRBJ2-7, with 12 bases that match TRBD2. V lost 5 bases and J lost 7; bases outside the gene matches: 9. The germline gives CDR1 SGHNT, CDR2 YENEEA. CDR3 length: 15 residues. DNA for the CDR3: TGTGCCAGCAGCCAGACTAGCGGGAGCCTGGGAGAGCAGTACTTC. Translated: CASSQTSGSLGEQYF.

In regard to this clone: One end of the junction fails to match germline, which may point to a read error. The genes are TRBV20-1 and TRBJ1-1, with a tentative D call TRBD1 (6 bases). Germline assignment: CDR1 DFQATT and CDR2 SNEGSKA (reference sequence). The length of the CDR3 is 11 residues. As DNA, the CDR3 is TGCAGTGCAAGGGACAACCAGGGCGTGATCTTT. Protein sequence: CSARDNQGVIF.

The CDR3 nucleotides are TGTGCCAGCTTCCGGCGGGGATCCTACAATGAGCAGTTCTTC. Protein product: CASFRRGSYNEQFF. The chain couples TRBV5-6 to TRBJ2-1, with TRBD2 as a possible D gene (6 bases). This CDR3 contains 14 residues. CDR1 SGHDT and CDR2 YYEEEE come from the germline V gene. V lost 7 bases to trimming and J lost 1 base, with 12 bases between them.

The chain carries TRBV3-1 (or the pseudogene TRBV3-2) and TRBJ1-2, with D uncertain. CDR1 and CDR2 (germline): LGHDT, YNNKEL (reference sequence). Trimming removed 1 base at V and 6 bases at J, with 9 bases between. CDR3 length: 13 amino acids. CDR3 amino acids: CASSQVRPHGYTF. In DNA, the CDR3 is TGTGCCAGCAGCCAAGTCAGGCCCCATGGCTACACCTTC.

The chain employs TRBV3-1 (or the pseudogene TRBV3-2) and TRBJ1-3, with D maybe TRBD1 (5 bases). The CDR3 sequence is 14 residues long. Trimming took off 4 bases at V and 4 bases at J, with 11 bases between the two ends. The germline V gene encodes CDR1 LGHDT and CDR2 YNNKEL (reference sequence). The CDR3 nucleotides read TGTGCCAGCAGCCCCGTTGCAGGGGGAAACACCATATATTTT. This encodes CASSPVAGGNTIYF.

This chain connects TRBV19 to TRBJ1-4; a possible D gene is TRBD1 (6 bases). CDR3 length: 14 amino acids. The germline V gene has CDR1 LNHDA and CDR2 SQIVND (reference sequence). V dropped 8 bases and J dropped 9 bases, with 19 bases sitting between them. The CDR3 region has the DNA TGTGCCAGTGGAAACGGACAGTTTTCCAAAAAACTGTTTTTT. Protein: CASGNGQFSKKLFF. Variable domain in full (rest from reference TRBV19 and TRBJ1-4): DGGITQSPKYLFRKEGQNVTLSCEQNLNHDAMYWYRQDPGQGLRLIYYSQIVNDFQKGDIAEGYSVSREKKESFPLTVTSAQKNPTAFYLCASGNGQFSKKLFFGSGTQLSVL.

V and J are TRBV4-2 and TRBJ1-6, with unresolved D. Germline loops: CDR1 LGHNA, CDR2 YNFKEQ. Between the trimmed V and J ends, which lost 1 base and 7 bases, there was a span of 5 bases. This CDR3 has 13 residues. Written as DNA, the CDR3 is TGTGCCAGCAGCCAAGTAATGAATTCACCCCTCCACTTT. Translation: CASSQVMNSPLHF.

The chain carries TRBV25-1 and TRBJ2-1; TRBD2 matches 10 bases. J was trimmed by 12 bases and V by 4 bases; bases with no gene match: 6. From germline, CDR1 is MGHDK and CDR2 SYGVNS. The CDR3 consists of 13 residues. The CDR3 reads CASSVGLANWQFF. For the CDR3, the DNA is TGTGCCAGCAGTGTGGGACTAGCGAATTGGCAGTTCTTC. Looking up the rest from reference TRBV25-1 and TRBJ2-1 gives the full variable domain: EADIYQTPRYLVIGTGKKITLECSQTMGHDKMYWYQQDPGMELHLIHYSYGVNSTEKGDLSSESTVSRIRTEHFPLTLESARPSHTSQYLCASSVGLANWQFFGPGTRLTVL.

The genes are TRBV18 and TRBJ2-2; weak D call: TRBD2 (6 bases). The germline gives CDR1 KGHSH, CDR2 LQKENI. With 3 bases removed from V and 3 bases from J, the gap between germline ends came to 14 bases. The CDR3 length is 16 residues. Here the CDR3 reads CASSPPGGLHTGELFF. CDR3 DNA: TGTGCCAGCTCACCCCCCGGAGGGCTGCACACCGGGGAGCTGTTTTTT.

The gene calls are TRBV3-1 (or the pseudogene TRBV3-2) and TRBJ2-5; D possibly corresponds to TRBD2 (6 bases). This CDR3 has 15 residues. V gave up 1 base and J gave up 1 base, with 10 bases separating them. Germline V lookup: CDR1 LGHDT, CDR2 YNNKEL (reference sequence). CDR3 residues: CASSQAAGSQETQYF. In DNA, the CDR3 is TGTGCCAGCAGCCAAGCGGCGGGGTCCCAAGAGACCCAGTACTTC.

The chain uses TRBV6-1 and TRBJ2-2; D not certain. CDR3 length: 14 amino acids. V was cut by 7 bases and J by 0 bases, with 9 bases left in between. Germline CDR1 is MNHNS and CDR2 is SASEGT. In DNA, the CDR3 is TGTGCCAGCAACGCCCGAGCGAACACCGGGGAGCTGTTTTTT. Translating it yields CASNARANTGELFF.

The rearrangement joins TRBV9 to TRBJ1-4; the D is unclear. The CDR3 consists of 14 residues. V lost 4 bases and J lost 6, with 13 bases in between. The germline V gene encodes CDR1 SGDLS and CDR2 YYNGEE. The CDR3 spells CASSPSANYEKLFF. The CDR3 coding sequence is TGTGCCAGCAGCCCCAGCGCCAACTATGAAAAACTGTTTTTT.

The CDR3 DNA reads TGTGCCAGCAGCTTAGCGGGTGGGGCGCGAACGCAGTATTTT. Translation gives CASSLAGGARTQYF. The chain links TRBV7-8 to TRBJ2-3, with D tentatively TRBD1 (5 bases). Germline assignment: CDR1 SGHVS and CDR2 FQNEAQ. V was shortened by 0 bases and J by 9 bases, with 13 bases between the two germline ends. CDR3 size: 14 residues.

This chain joins TRBV29-1 and TRBJ2-7; TRBD1 matches at 8 bases. CDR3 length equals 14 residues. Germline V gene data show CDR1 as SQVTM and CDR2 as ANQGSEA. V was clipped by 3 bases and J by 4 bases; unmatched bases: 8. Written as DNA, the CDR3 is TGCAGCGTTGATGGATACAGGGGGTTTTACGAGCAGTACTTC. This sequence encodes CSVDGYRGFYEQYF.

This chain connects TRBV9 to TRBJ1-5; no clear D gene. The V gene's germline CDR1 is SGDLS and CDR2 YYNGEE. This CDR3 comprises 14 residues. The V gene lost 4 bases and the J gene lost 1 base, with 9 bases spanning the gap. The CDR3 region has the DNA TGTGCCAGCAGCCCGGGAGTGAGCAATCAGCCCCAGCATTTT. Translated: CASSPGVSNQPQHF.